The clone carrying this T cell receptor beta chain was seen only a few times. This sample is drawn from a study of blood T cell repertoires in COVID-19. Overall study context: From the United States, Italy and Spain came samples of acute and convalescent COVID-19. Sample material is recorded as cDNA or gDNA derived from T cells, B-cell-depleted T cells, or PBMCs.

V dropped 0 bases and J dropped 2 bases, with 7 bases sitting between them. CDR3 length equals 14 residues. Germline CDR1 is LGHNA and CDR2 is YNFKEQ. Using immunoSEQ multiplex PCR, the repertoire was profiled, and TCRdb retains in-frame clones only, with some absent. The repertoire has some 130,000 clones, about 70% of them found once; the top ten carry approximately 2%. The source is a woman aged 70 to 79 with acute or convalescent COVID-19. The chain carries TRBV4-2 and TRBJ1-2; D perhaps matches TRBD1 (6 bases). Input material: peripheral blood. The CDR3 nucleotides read TGTGCCAGCAGCCAAGATGGACAGAACTATGGCTACACCTTC. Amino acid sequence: CASSQDGQNYGYTF.